The text below deals with one T cell receptor (beta chain). The data stem from a study of blood T cell repertoires in COVID-19. Overall study: Italy, Spain and the United States were the sources of the convalescent and acute COVID-19 samples. Sample material is recorded as cDNA or gDNA derived from T cells, B-cell-depleted T cells, or PBMCs.

As originally analysed: Nucleated cell counts were estimated from reference gene primer amplification. Data came from immunoSEQ multiplex PCR; TCRdb stores just in-frame clones and leaves some out. From that table come the V and J calls and clone size; the DNA was used to work out D and trimming. The top ten hold around 3.2% of the sample, which has about 22,000 clones, 91% seen once. The germline V and J ends were trimmed by 1 base and 3 bases, with 6 bases remaining between them. The CDR3 runs 14 residues. Germline V gene data show CDR1 as MNHNS and CDR2 as SASEGT. The chain combines TRBV6-1 with TRBJ2-2; D ambiguous. The source material was peripheral blood. This clonotype was sampled from a woman in her 70s with active COVID-19. The CDR3 DNA reads as TGTGCCAGCAGTGAAGGGGCAGACACCGGGGAGCTGTTTTTT. Its protein product is CASSEGADTGELFF.